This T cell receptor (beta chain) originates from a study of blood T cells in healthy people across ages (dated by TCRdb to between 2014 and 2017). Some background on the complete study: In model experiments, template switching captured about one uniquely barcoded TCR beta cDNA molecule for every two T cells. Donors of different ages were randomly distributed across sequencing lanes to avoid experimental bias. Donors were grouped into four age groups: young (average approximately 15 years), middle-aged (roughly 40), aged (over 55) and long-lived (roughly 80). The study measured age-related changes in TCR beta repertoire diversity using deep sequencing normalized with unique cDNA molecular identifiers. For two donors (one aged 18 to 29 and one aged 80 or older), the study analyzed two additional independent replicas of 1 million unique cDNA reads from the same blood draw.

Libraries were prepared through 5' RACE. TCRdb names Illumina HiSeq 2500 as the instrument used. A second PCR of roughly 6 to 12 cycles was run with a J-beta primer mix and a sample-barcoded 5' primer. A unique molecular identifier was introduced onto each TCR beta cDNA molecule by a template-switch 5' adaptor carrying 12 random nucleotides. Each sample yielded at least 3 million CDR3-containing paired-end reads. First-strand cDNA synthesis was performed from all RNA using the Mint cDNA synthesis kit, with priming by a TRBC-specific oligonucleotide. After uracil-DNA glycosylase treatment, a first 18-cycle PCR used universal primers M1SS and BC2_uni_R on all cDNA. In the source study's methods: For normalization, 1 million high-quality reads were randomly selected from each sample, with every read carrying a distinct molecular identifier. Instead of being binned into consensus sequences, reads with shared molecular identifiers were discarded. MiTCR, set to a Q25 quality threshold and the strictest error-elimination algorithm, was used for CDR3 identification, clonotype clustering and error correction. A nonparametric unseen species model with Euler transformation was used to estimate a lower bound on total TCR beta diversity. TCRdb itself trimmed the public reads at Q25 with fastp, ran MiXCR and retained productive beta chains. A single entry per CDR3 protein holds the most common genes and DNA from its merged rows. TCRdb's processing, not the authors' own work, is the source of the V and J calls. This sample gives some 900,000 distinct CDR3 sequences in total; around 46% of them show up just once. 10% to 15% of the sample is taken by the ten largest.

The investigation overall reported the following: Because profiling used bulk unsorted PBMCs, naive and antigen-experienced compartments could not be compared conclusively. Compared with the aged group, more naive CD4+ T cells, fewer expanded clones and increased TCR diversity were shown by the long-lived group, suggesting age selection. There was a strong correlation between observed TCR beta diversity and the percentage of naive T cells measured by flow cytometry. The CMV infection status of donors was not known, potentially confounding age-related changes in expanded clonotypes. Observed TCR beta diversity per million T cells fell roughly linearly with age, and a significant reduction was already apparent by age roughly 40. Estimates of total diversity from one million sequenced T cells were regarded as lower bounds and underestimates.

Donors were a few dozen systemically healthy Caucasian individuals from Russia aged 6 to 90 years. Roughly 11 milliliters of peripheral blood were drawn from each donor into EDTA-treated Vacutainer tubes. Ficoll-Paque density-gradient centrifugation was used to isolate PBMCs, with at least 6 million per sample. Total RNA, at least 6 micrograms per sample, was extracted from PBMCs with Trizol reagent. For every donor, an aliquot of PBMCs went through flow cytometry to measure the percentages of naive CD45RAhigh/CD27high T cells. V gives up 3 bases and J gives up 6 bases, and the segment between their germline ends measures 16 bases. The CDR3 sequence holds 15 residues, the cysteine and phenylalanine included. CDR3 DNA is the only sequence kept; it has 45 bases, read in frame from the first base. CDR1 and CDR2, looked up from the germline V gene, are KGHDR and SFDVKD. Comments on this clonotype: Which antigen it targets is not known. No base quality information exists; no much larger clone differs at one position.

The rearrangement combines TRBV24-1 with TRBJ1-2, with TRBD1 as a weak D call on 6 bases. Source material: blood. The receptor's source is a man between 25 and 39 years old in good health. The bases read TGTGCCACCAGTGATGCGAGGGGGGCTGGGGATGGCTACACCTTC. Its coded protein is CATSDARGAGDGYTF.